This TCR beta chain was recorded in a study of cytomegalovirus exposure and HLA in healthy donors. This CDR3 contains 15 residues. CDR1 SGHRS and CDR2 YFSETQ come from the germline V gene. V was shortened by 0 bases and J by 3 bases, with 12 bases between the two germline ends. PCR employed 60 Vbeta and 13 Jbeta primers. Here immunoSEQ multiplex PCR was the method, and the copy in TCRdb shows in-frame clones only, minus some. Altogether under 200,000 clones are present, around 72% being singletons, with the ten largest covering approximately 1.3%. Sequenced input: PBMCs. This receptor was taken from a man aged 18 to 30 in good health and CMV-seronegative. J is TRBJ1-2 and V is TRBV5-1; a possible D gene is TRBD1 (6 bases). The CDR3 spells CASSLARGQDYGYTF. DNA of the CDR3: TGCGCCAGCAGCTTGGCAAGGGGACAAGACTATGGCTACACCTTC.